These 29 T cell receptor beta chains came from one sample sequenced in a study of Tregs in tolerant kidney transplant recipients. Clones were read by immunoSEQ multiplex PCR, and TCRdb kept only the in-frame ones, dropping some. Of about 110,000 clones in the sample, around 87% were seen once. Here the sequenced sample was CD4+ T cells from blood, taken before the transplant. The receptors originated from a human donor who received a combined kidney and bone marrow transplant.

J is TRBJ2-7 and V is TRBV7-9; D remains unclear. The V and J ends lost 2 bases and 5 bases respectively, with 4 bases between them. There are 11 residues in the CDR3. Germline V gene sequence: CDR1 SEHNR, CDR2 FQNEAQ (reference sequence). The CDR3 DNA sequence: TGTGCCAGCAGCTTATTCGACGAGCAGTACTTC. The encoded protein is CASSLFDEQYF.

The chain has TRBV28 and TRBJ1-2; 7 positions match TRBD1. With V trimmed by 5 bases and J by 2 bases, 2 bases remained unmatched. CDR1 and CDR2 from the germline V gene are MDHEN and SYDVKM. This CDR3 contains 13 residues. The DNA of the CDR3 is TGTGCCAGCAGTGAGGGACAGAACTATGGCTACACCTTC. It translates to CASSEGQNYGYTF.

V and J are TRBV6-6 and TRBJ2-1, with 8 bases identical to TRBD2. Per germline, CDR1 MNHNY and CDR2 SVGAGI (reference sequence). CDR3 length: 16 residues. V shed 6 bases and J 7 bases; nucleotides not matched to a gene: 14. CDR3 in amino acids: CASRPPGRGAVNEQFF. In DNA form, the CDR3 reads TGTGCCAGCAGGCCTCCCGGGCGGGGGGCAGTTAATGAGCAGTTCTTC.

This chain links TRBV5-8 with TRBJ2-5; TRBD2 might be the D (5 bases). Germline assignment: CDR1 SGHTS and CDR2 YDEGEE. The CDR3 contains 14 residues. V lost 0 bases and J lost 3, with 9 bases in between. The CDR3: CASSLETGKETQYF. CDR3 nucleotide sequence: TGTGCCAGCAGCTTGGAGACGGGGAAAGAGACCCAGTACTTC.

This clone appeared a few times. CDR3 nucleotide sequence: TGCGCCAGCAGCCCCGGGGACAGAAACTATGGCTACACCTTC. It encodes CASSPGDRNYGYTF. The chain has TRBV5-1 and TRBJ1-2; TRBD1 aligns across 7 bases. Germline assignment: CDR1 SGHRS and CDR2 YFSETQ. V was pared by 4 bases and J by 2 bases, with 5 bases of the junction left unmatched. The CDR3 is made up of 14 amino acids.

This chain connects TRBV2 to TRBJ2-1; 15 nucleotides align to TRBD2. This CDR3 spans 17 amino acids. The junction had 9 bases not matched to a gene; V was cut back by 6 bases and J by 6 bases. The germline CDR1 and CDR2 sequences are SNHLY and FYNNEI. CDR3 nucleotide sequence: TGTGCCAGCAGGGGAGGGACTAGCGGGAGGTCGGCCAATGAGCAGTTCTTC. It is translated as CASRGGTSGRSANEQFF.

The genes are TRBV7-9 and TRBJ2-7, with 7 bases aligning to TRBD1. The germline V gene has CDR1 SEHNR and CDR2 FQNEAQ (reference sequence). This CDR3 region has 14 residues. Trimming removed 5 bases from V and 5 bases from J; junction bases left unmatched: 9. This chain's CDR3 is CASSLTGNIDEQYF. The CDR3 coding sequence is TGTGCCAGCAGCCTGACAGGGAATATAGACGAGCAGTACTTC. Together with reference TRBV7-9 and TRBJ2-7, the CDR3 gives the full variable domain: DTGVSQNPRHKITKRGQNVTFRCDPISEHNRLYWYRQTLGQGPEFLTYFQNEAQLEKSRLLSDRFSAERPKGSFSTLEIQRTEQGDSAMYLCASSLTGNIDEQYFGPGTRLTVT.

V gene TRBV7-2 combines with J gene TRBJ2-5, with TRBD1 matching over 10 bases. The CDR3 is 14 amino acids. The ends lost 5 bases at V and 8 bases at J; junction bases unmatched: 8. Germline V CDR1 and CDR2: SGHTA, FQGNSA. The CDR3 nucleotides read TGTGCCAGCAGCCTATCGGGACAGGGGCAAACCCAGTACTTC. Translating gives CASSLSGQGQTQYF.

V is TRBV5-1 and J is TRBJ2-1; 7 bases fit TRBD2. This CDR3 is built from 16 residues. From germline, CDR1 is SGHRS and CDR2 YFSETQ. V lost 0 bases and J lost 7; bases outside the gene matches: 10. CDR3 in amino acids: CASSLEPGGSQNEQFF. In DNA form, the CDR3 reads TGCGCCAGCAGCTTGGAACCGGGAGGATCCCAGAATGAGCAGTTCTTC.

The V gene is TRBV9, the J gene TRBJ2-7; TRBD2 matches 10 bases. After removal of 4 bases from V and 6 bases from J, the junction contained 13 bases not matched to a gene. From germline, CDR1 is SGDLS and CDR2 YYNGEE. The CDR3 is 16 residues long. The CDR3: CASSPQAGGRVGEQYF. As DNA, the CDR3 is TGTGCCAGCAGCCCTCAAGCGGGGGGGCGGGTTGGCGAGCAGTACTTC.

The chain is built from TRBV28 and TRBJ2-2, with a tentative D call TRBD1 (6 bases). The V gene lost 3 bases and the J gene lost 6 bases, with 11 bases spanning the gap. CDR3 length equals 14 residues. The germline V gene encodes CDR1 MDHEN and CDR2 SYDVKM. The CDR3 region has the DNA TGTGCCAGCAGTTTCGGCCAGGGGTCCGGGGAGCTGTTTTTT. Translating gives CASSFGQGSGELFF.

This chain connects TRBV6-4 to TRBJ2-6, with D uncertain. There are 17 residues in the CDR3. The germline V and J ends were trimmed by 0 bases and 2 bases, with 11 bases remaining between them. Germline CDR1 reads MRHNA; CDR2 reads SNTAGT. DNA of the CDR3: TGTGCCAGCAGTGACTCGGCAGGTTGGGCTGGGGCCAACGTCCTGACTTTC. Its translation: CASSDSAGWAGANVLTF.

V gene TRBV7-2 combines with J gene TRBJ2-1; the match to TRBD1 covers 8 bases. This CDR3 contains 19 residues. In germline, CDR1 is SGHTA, CDR2 FQGNSA. The trim removed 1 base at V and 7 bases at J, leaving 18 bases unmatched. In DNA, the CDR3 is TGTGCCAGCAGCTTAGTGGGATCAGGCTGGCAGGGGGCGAGGAATGAGCAGTTCTTC. This encodes CASSLVGSGWQGARNEQFF.

The rearrangement links TRBV9 to TRBJ1-3; 10 bases agree with TRBD1. The V gene's germline CDR1 is SGDLS and CDR2 YYNGEE. The CDR3 has 18 residues. J was trimmed by 0 bases and V by 2 bases; bases with no gene match: 8. CDR3 protein: CASSVGTGVPFSGNTIYF. The CDR3 nucleotides are TGTGCCAGCAGCGTGGGGACAGGGGTCCCATTCTCTGGAAACACCATATATTTT.

The chain couples TRBV18 to TRBJ1-2; D is possibly TRBD1 (5 bases). The V gene's germline CDR1 is KGHSH and CDR2 LQKENI. Between the trimmed V and J ends, which lost 2 bases and 4 bases, there was a span of 17 bases. This CDR3 contains 16 residues. CDR3 nucleotide sequence: TGTGCCAGCTCACCATCGGGAGGGGCGGTCTTCTATGGCTACACCTTC. Protein product: CASSPSGGAVFYGYTF.

The chain is built from TRBV9 and TRBJ2-5; D might be TRBD2 (6 bases). CDR3 length: 15 residues. V lost 1 base and J 5 bases, leaving 15 bases between the germline ends. Germline V lookup: CDR1 SGDLS, CDR2 YYNGEE. The CDR3 DNA is TGTGCCAGCAGCGTATCGACTAGAGGAGGGGAGACCCAGTACTTC. This encodes CASSVSTRGGETQYF.

This clone was detected a few times. The rearrangement joins TRBV15 to TRBJ2-7; weak D call: TRBD2 (5 bases). The V end lost 4 bases, the J end lost 0 bases, and 10 bases lay between the germline ends. The germline CDR1 and CDR2 sequences are LNHNV and YYDKDF (reference sequence). This CDR3 is built from 14 residues. This chain's CDR3 is CATSMEARSYEQYF. DNA for the CDR3: TGTGCCACCAGCATGGAGGCGCGCTCCTACGAGCAGTACTTC.

This chain links TRBV10-3 with TRBJ2-3; D perhaps matches TRBD2 (7 bases). This CDR3 has 15 amino acids. Germline lookup yields CDR1 ENHRY and CDR2 SYGVKD. V gave up 4 bases and J gave up 6 bases, with 17 bases separating them. The CDR3 DNA sequence: TGTGCCATCAGTGGCGTCGGCGGGGGCGGTGATACGCAGTATTTT. Residues: CAISGVGGGGDTQYF.

The V call is TRBV5-1, the J call TRBJ2-7; possible D gene TRBD1, 7 bases. With 4 bases removed from V and 4 bases from J, the gap between germline ends came to 24 bases. Germline CDR1 SGHRS, CDR2 YFSETQ. The CDR3 covers 17 residues. DNA of the CDR3: TGCGCCAGCAGCCGTACCCCGGGTATGGCGGGACAGTACGAGCAGTACTTC. Translation gives CASSRTPGMAGQYEQYF.

The V and J genes are TRBV10-3 and TRBJ2-3; D perhaps matches TRBD1 (5 bases). The CDR3 length is 16 residues. From germline, CDR1 is ENHRY and CDR2 SYGVKD. The germline V and J ends were trimmed by 2 bases and 2 bases, with 14 bases remaining between them. The CDR3 coding sequence is TGTGCCATCAGTGAGACGACAGCCTCATCCACAGATACGCAGTATTTT. Translating it yields CAISETTASSTDTQYF.

The V call is TRBV19, the J call TRBJ1-4; tentative D call: TRBD1 (5 bases). The CDR3 runs to 13 residues. Trimming removed 3 bases at V and 8 bases at J, with 10 bases between. Germline V gene data show CDR1 as LNHDA and CDR2 as SQIVND (reference sequence). In DNA, the CDR3 is TGTGCCAGTAGTATTCAGCGGGGGGAAAAACTGTTTTTT. This translates into CASSIQRGEKLFF.

The chain carries TRBV19 and TRBJ2-7; tentatively, D is TRBD1 (5 bases). With 1 base removed from V and 3 bases from J, the gap between germline ends came to 10 bases. The CDR3 sequence is 14 residues long. CDR1 and CDR2 from the germline V gene are LNHDA and SQIVND (reference sequence). The CDR3 protein is CASSIVAGNYEQYF. CDR3 in DNA: TGTGCCAGTAGTATAGTAGCAGGGAACTACGAGCAGTACTTC.

The chain has TRBV5-5 and TRBJ1-2, with a tentative D call TRBD1 (5 bases). This CDR3 is built from 14 residues. In germline, CDR1 is SGHKS, CDR2 YYEKEE (reference sequence). V was shortened by 4 bases and J by 4 bases, with 14 bases between the two germline ends. CDR3 protein: CASSPIETVYGYTF. CDR3 nucleotide sequence: TGTGCCAGCAGCCCAATCGAGACAGTCTATGGCTACACCTTC. Drawing the rest from reference TRBV5-5 and TRBJ1-2, the complete variable domain is DAGVTQSPTHLIKTRGQQVTLRCSPISGHKSVSWYQQVLGQGPQFIFQYYEKEERGRGNFPDRFSARQFPNYSSELNVNALLLGDSALYLCASSPIETVYGYTFGSGTRLTVV.

The V call is TRBV5-1, the J call TRBJ2-7, with D unclear. This CDR3 comprises 10 residues. Per germline, CDR1 SGHRS and CDR2 YFSETQ. Trimming cost V 3 bases and J 5 bases, with 3 bases left between them. The DNA of the CDR3 is TGCGCCAGCAGCTCTGACGAGCAGTACTTC. Its translation: CASSSDEQYF. The full variable domain, with the rest looked up from reference TRBV5-1 and TRBJ2-7, is KAGVTQTPRYLIKTRGQQVTLSCSPISGHRSVSWYQQTPGQGLQFLFEYFSETQRNKGNFPGRFSGRQFSNSRSEMNVSTLELGDSALYLCASSSDEQYFGPGTRLTVT.

This chain uses TRBV11-3 with TRBJ1-4; the D is unclear. The ends were cut back, 1 base at V and 7 bases at J, with 7 bases in the middle. The germline gives CDR1 SGHNT, CDR2 YENEEA. The CDR3 consists of 13 residues. Here the CDR3 DNA reads TGTGCCAGCAGCTTAGGATTCGGTGAAAAACTGTTTTTT. This encodes CASSLGFGEKLFF. The full variable domain, rest sourced from reference TRBV11-3 and TRBJ1-4, is EAGVVQSPRYKIIEKKQPVAFWCNPISGHNTLYWYLQNLGQGPELLIRYENEEAVDDSQLPKDRFSAERLKGVDSTLKIQPAELGDSAVYLCASSLGFGEKLFFGSGTQLSVL.

This chain joins TRBV4-1 and TRBJ1-5, with D possibly being TRBD1 (6 bases). The germline V and J ends were trimmed by 4 bases and 0 bases, with 16 bases remaining between them. The CDR3 is 17 amino acids. CDR1 is MGHRA and CDR2 is YSYEKL in the germline V gene. The CDR3 sequence: CASSPGQGPYSNQPQHF. CDR3 bases: TGCGCCAGCAGCCCGGGGCAGGGGCCTTATAGCAATCAGCCCCAGCATTTT.

This sequence joins TRBV28 and TRBJ1-3, with D possibly being TRBD1 (5 bases). Germline V gene data show CDR1 as MDHEN and CDR2 as SYDVKM. Trimming took off 2 bases at V and 10 bases at J, with 9 bases between the two ends. This CDR3 contains 12 residues. The DNA for the CDR3 is TGTGCCAGCAGTTTAGTCGCAGGGACCATATATTTT. Translation: CASSLVAGTIYF.

The V gene is TRBV6-6, the J gene TRBJ1-5, with D maybe TRBD1 (6 bases). Germline V gene lookup returns CDR1 MNHNY and CDR2 SVGAGI (reference sequence). V was pared by 0 bases and J by 7 bases, with 13 bases between. The CDR3 consists of 15 residues. The CDR3 is CASSYSIGGRQPQHF. Written as DNA, the CDR3 is TGTGCCAGCAGTTACTCGATTGGGGGCAGACAGCCCCAGCATTTT.

The rearrangement uses TRBV4-2 and TRBJ1-2; 8 bases are a match to TRBD1. J lost 7 bases, V lost 0 bases, and 10 bases had no gene match. The CDR3 is 16 amino acids. Germline V gives CDR1 LGHNA, CDR2 YNFKEQ. CDR3 nucleotide sequence: TGTGCCAGCAGCCAAGAAGTCAGGGGGCGCTTACGTGGCTACACCTTC. Protein sequence: CASSQEVRGRLRGYTF.